This T cell receptor beta chain was sequenced during a study of blood T cell repertoires in COVID-19. As originally analysed: Reference gene primers were amplified, and this amplification served to estimate nucleated cell counts. Sequencing was performed with immunoSEQ multiplex PCR; in TCRdb, only in-frame clones are kept and a portion is missing. V and J calls and clone size are those listed in that table; D and trimming were worked out from the DNA. The data hold about 220,000 clones, with about four fifths observed a single time. This CDR3 is built from 13 residues. Per germline, CDR1 WNHNN and CDR2 SYGVQD (reference sequence). V lost 2 bases and J lost 2, with 6 bases in between.

The clonotype was recovered from a woman between 45 and 65 years old who had been exposed to COVID-19. The sequenced sample was PBMCs or T cells enriched from blood (not recorded which). The rearrangement links TRBV10-1 to TRBJ1-1, with D uncertain. The CDR3 DNA follows: TGCGCCAGCAGTGAGCTACCTAACACTGAAGCTTTCTTT. It yields the protein CASSELPNTEAFF.